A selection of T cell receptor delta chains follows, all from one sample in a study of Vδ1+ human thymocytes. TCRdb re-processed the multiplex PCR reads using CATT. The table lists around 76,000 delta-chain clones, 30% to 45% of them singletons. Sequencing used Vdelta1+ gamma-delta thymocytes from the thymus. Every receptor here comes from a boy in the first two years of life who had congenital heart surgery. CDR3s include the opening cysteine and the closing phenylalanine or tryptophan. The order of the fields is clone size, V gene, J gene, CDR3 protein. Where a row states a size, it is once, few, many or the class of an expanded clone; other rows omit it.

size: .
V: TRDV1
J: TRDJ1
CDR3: CALGERSHYAAGGCDKLIF

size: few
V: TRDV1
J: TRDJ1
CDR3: CALGELEEYWGSSPVLYTDKLIF

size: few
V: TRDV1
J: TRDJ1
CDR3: CALGFPRMGYTDKLIF

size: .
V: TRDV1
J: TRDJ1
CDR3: CALGESHSWGMDVADKLIF

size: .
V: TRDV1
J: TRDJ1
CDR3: CALGLTYRGIQDADKLIF

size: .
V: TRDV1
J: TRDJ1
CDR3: CALGEPTLFEGPTDKLIF

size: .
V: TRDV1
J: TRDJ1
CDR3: CALGYTARAPLGDNDKLIF

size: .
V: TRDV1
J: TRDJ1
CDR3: CALGGNTYPGIYTDKLIF

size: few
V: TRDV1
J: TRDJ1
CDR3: CALGERFGLHWGIHTDKLIF

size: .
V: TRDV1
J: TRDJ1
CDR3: CALGERPRNTDKLIF

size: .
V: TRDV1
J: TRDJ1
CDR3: CALGVYFGDYTDKLIF

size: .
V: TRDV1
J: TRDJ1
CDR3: CALGDLRTIPTGGYTPRRDKLIF

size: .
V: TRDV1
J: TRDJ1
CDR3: CALGDFLGIYTDKLIF

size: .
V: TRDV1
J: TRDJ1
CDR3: CALGELLASYAVHKLIF

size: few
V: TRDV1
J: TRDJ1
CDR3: CALGETAFRRGTLLYTDKLIF

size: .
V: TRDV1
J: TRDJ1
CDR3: CALEERRGDRTDKLIF

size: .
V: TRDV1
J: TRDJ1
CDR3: CALGELVFIRYTDKLIF

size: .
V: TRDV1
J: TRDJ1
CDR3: CALGDAAAGGIRTDKLIF

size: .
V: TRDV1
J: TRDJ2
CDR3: CALGEMRLPPGTGAPLTAQLFF

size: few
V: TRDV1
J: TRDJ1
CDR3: CALVGLINDKLIF

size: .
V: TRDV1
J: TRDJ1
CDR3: CALGTYPCGRYTDKLIF

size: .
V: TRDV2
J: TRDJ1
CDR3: CACAPAGGCWYTDKLIF

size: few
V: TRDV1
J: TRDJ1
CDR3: CALGEPFPSFVGGYAPYTDKLIF

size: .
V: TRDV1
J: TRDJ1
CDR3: CALGAMRMFLRRLGDPSYTDKLIF

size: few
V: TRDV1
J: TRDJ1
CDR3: CALGGWVLPPIQYTDKLIF

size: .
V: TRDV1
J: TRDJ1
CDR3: CALGGPTTQRLTDKLIF